The 21 T cell receptor beta chains below all came from one sample that was sequenced in a study of OX40 agonist ivuxolimab in advanced cancers. Sequencing was performed with immunoSEQ multiplex PCR; in TCRdb, only in-frame clones are kept and a portion is missing. The profile shows fewer than 50,000 clones, over 75% of them singletons. The specimen was CD4+ or CD8+ T cells sorted from blood, collected in a trial of the OX40 agonist ivuxolimab. The receptors here all came from an adult with an advanced solid tumor such as melanoma, head and neck, liver or kidney cancer.

J is TRBJ2-5 and V is TRBV6-5; D is possibly TRBD2 (6 bases). CDR1 is MNHEY, CDR2 SVGAGI, per germline. The CDR3 has 14 residues. Trimming pared 8 bases from V and 1 base from J, leaving 14 bases between. In nucleotides, the CDR3 is TGTGCCAGCCGGGGGTCGGGGAGCCAAGAGACCCAGTACTTC. This encodes CASRGSGSQETQYF.

The chain uses TRBV7-9 and TRBJ1-1; TRBD1 might be the D (5 bases). V gave up 5 bases and J gave up 0 bases, with 13 bases separating them. Germline V gene sequence: CDR1 SEHNR, CDR2 FQNEAQ (reference sequence). The CDR3 covers 15 residues. The CDR3 sequence: CASSPGWGMNTEAFF. The CDR3 coding sequence is TGTGCCAGCAGCCCAGGGTGGGGTATGAACACTGAAGCTTTCTTT. Combining the CDR3 with reference TRBV7-9 and TRBJ1-1 gives the whole variable domain DTGVSQNPRHKITKRGQNVTFRCDPISEHNRLYWYRQTLGQGPEFLTYFQNEAQLEKSRLLSDRFSAERPKGSFSTLEIQRTEQGDSAMYLCASSPGWGMNTEAFFGQGTRLTVV.

A single count supports this clone. V gene TRBV7-2 combines with J gene TRBJ1-2; D is uncertain. V lost 6 bases and J lost 2, with 25 bases in between. CDR3 length: 18 amino acids. CDR1 and CDR2 from the germline V gene are SGHTA and FQGNSA. CDR3 residues: CASSPNPTPTGSNYGYTF. The DNA of the CDR3 is TGTGCCAGCAGTCCTAATCCTACCCCTACCGGGAGCAACTATGGCTACACCTTC. Based on the CDR3 plus reference TRBV7-2 and TRBJ1-2, the full variable domain is GAGVSQSPSNKVTEKGKDVELRCDPISGHTALYWYRQSLGQGLEFLIYFQGNSAPDKSGLPSDRFSAERTGGSVSTLTIQRTQQEDSAVYLCASSPNPTPTGSNYGYTFGSGTRLTVV.

The chain is built from TRBV6-1 and TRBJ1-5; 8 positions agree with TRBD1. V was pared by 5 bases and J by 5 bases, with 5 bases of the junction left unmatched. The CDR3 has 14 residues. Germline lookup yields CDR1 MNHNS and CDR2 SASEGT. The CDR3 reads CASSHLTGDQPQHF. The CDR3 nucleotides read TGTGCCAGCAGTCACCTGACAGGGGATCAGCCCCAGCATTTT.

V and J are TRBV2 and TRBJ2-3; 8 nucleotides agree with TRBD1. J gave up 6 bases and V 2 bases, and 7 bases lay outside the gene matches. The germline V gene has CDR1 SNHLY and CDR2 FYNNEI. The CDR3 is 15 amino acids. The CDR3 is CASSELDRATDTQYF. The CDR3 nucleotides read TGTGCCAGCAGTGAACTGGACAGGGCAACCGATACGCAGTATTTT.

The rearrangement links TRBV7-6 to TRBJ1-2; TRBD1 might be the D (6 bases). The V and J ends lost 0 bases and 6 bases respectively, with 14 bases between them. Germline CDR1 SGHVS, CDR2 FNYEAQ. CDR3 length equals 15 residues. CDR3: CASSLARGGANGYTF. In nucleotides, the CDR3 is TGTGCCAGCAGCTTAGCGCGGGGGGGCGCAAATGGCTACACCTTC.

The V call is TRBV11-2, the J call TRBJ1-3; D call uncertain. The CDR3 contains 15 residues. Germline V gives CDR1 SGHAT, CDR2 FQNNGV. V lost 1 base and J 0 bases, leaving 7 bases between the germline ends. The CDR3: CASSLVSGSGNTIYF. The CDR3 DNA follows: TGTGCCAGCAGCTTAGTCAGCGGCTCTGGAAACACCATATATTTT. The full variable domain, completed using reference TRBV11-2 and TRBJ1-3, is EAGVAQSPRYKIIEKRQSVAFWCNPISGHATLYWYQQILGQGPKLLIQFQNNGVVDDSQLPKDRFSAERLKGVDSTLKIQPAKLEDSAVYLCASSLVSGSGNTIYFGEGSWLTVV.

A single count supports this clone. V is TRBV6-1 and J is TRBJ1-1, with 9 bases identical to TRBD1. With V trimmed by 6 bases and J by 6 bases, 11 bases remained unmatched. Per germline, CDR1 MNHNS and CDR2 SASEGT. CDR3 length equals 15 residues. The chain's CDR3 is CASRGQGGSYAEAFF. CDR3 coding DNA: TGTGCCAGCAGGGGACAGGGAGGGTCGTACGCTGAAGCTTTCTTT.

V usage is TRBV19 and J usage is TRBJ2-6; possible D gene TRBD1, 6 bases. The CDR3 is made up of 15 amino acids. Germline V lookup: CDR1 LNHDA, CDR2 SQIVND (reference sequence). The V gene lost 6 bases and the J gene lost 4 bases, with 13 bases spanning the gap. Here the CDR3 reads CASSLPGVGANVLTF. The CDR3 DNA reads TGTGCCAGTAGCCTCCCAGGGGTCGGGGCCAACGTCCTGACTTTC.

The V call is TRBV7-8, the J call TRBJ2-3; D is unresolved. Germline V gives CDR1 SGHVS, CDR2 FQNEAQ. The CDR3 sequence is 13 residues long. Between the trimmed V and J ends, which lost 6 bases and 1 base, there was a span of 8 bases. The CDR3 sequence is CASSLFRTDTQYF. In DNA form, the CDR3 reads TGTGCCAGCAGTCTGTTCCGCACAGATACGCAGTATTTT.

The V call is TRBV30, the J call TRBJ2-7, with 9 bases matching TRBD1. V gave up 0 bases and J gave up 4 bases; unmatched junction bases: 7. This CDR3 region has 15 residues. Germline V gives CDR1 GTSNPN, CDR2 SVGIG (reference sequence). CDR3: CAWSVQGARIYEQYF. CDR3 coding DNA: TGTGCCTGGAGTGTACAGGGGGCTAGGATTTACGAGCAGTACTTC.

This CDR3 is CASSLGWGTNEKLFF. CDR3 in DNA: TGTGCCAGCAGCTTAGGGTGGGGAACTAATGAAAAACTGTTTTTT. This chain joins TRBV7-6 and TRBJ1-4; D unresolved. This CDR3 spans 15 amino acids. V was trimmed by 1 base and J by 1 base, leaving 7 bases between them. Germline CDR1 is SGHVS and CDR2 is FNYEAQ.

CDR3 DNA sequence: TGTGCCAGTGGGGGACATGCCCTCGAGCAGTACTTC. Translating gives CASGGHALEQYF. The V call is TRBV19, the J call TRBJ2-7, with D perhaps TRBD1 (6 bases). Trimming removed 8 bases from V and 6 bases from J, with 14 bases in between. CDR1 is LNHDA and CDR2 is SQIVND in the germline V gene (reference sequence). This CDR3 has 12 amino acids.

The chain recombines TRBV5-1 with TRBJ1-2, with 8 bases identical to TRBD1. CDR1 is SGHRS and CDR2 is YFSETQ in the germline V gene. After removal of 4 bases from V and 4 bases from J, the junction contained 6 bases not matched to a gene. This CDR3 has 14 residues. The CDR3 nucleotides read TGCGCCAGCAGCGGGGGACAGGACGGCTATGGCTACACCTTC. Protein product: CASSGGQDGYGYTF.

The gene calls are TRBV27 and TRBJ1-2; D not certain. Germline loops: CDR1 MNHEY, CDR2 SMNVEV (reference sequence). The CDR3 loop spans 10 amino acids. Trimming removed 10 bases at V and 1 base at J, with 4 bases between. In DNA, the CDR3 is TGTGCCACCTATAACTATGGCTACACCTTC. Amino acid sequence: CATYNYGYTF.

The chain recombines TRBV27 with TRBJ2-6; the D gene is possibly TRBD2 (5 bases). Germline assignment: CDR1 MNHEY and CDR2 SMNVEV (reference sequence). V was clipped by 3 bases and J by 4 bases, with 10 bases between them. The CDR3 runs to 15 residues. The CDR3 here is CASSLDRLGANVLTF. In nucleotides, the CDR3 is TGTGCCAGCAGTTTGGACCGACTAGGGGCCAACGTCCTGACTTTC.

Notes on this clone: The junction departs from the called germline gene at one end, perhaps through a read error. The genes are TRBV7-9 and TRBJ2-5; D might be TRBD1 or TRBD2, each matching 5 bases. The CDR3 extends over 16 amino acids. CDR1 is SEHNR, CDR2 FQNEAQ, per germline (reference sequence). As DNA, the CDR3 is TGTGCCAGCAGCCTAGCAGGGTATCGGGGCCAAGAGACCCAGTACTTC. It translates to CASSLAGYRGQETQYF.

CDR3 region: CASSAGQGGTEAFF. The CDR3 DNA is TGTGCCAGCAGCGCGGGACAGGGTGGCACTGAAGCTTTCTTT. J is TRBJ1-1 and V is TRBV9; TRBD1 matches at 9 bases. Trimming took 3 bases from V and 4 from J; bases not matched to a gene: 4. This CDR3 is built from 14 residues. The germline gives CDR1 SGDLS, CDR2 YYNGEE.

The chain uses TRBV10-1 and TRBJ1-2; no clear D. Trimming took 0 bases from V and 1 from J, leaving 15 bases between them. This CDR3 is built from 17 residues. Germline V gene data show CDR1 as WNHNN and CDR2 as SYGVQD (reference sequence). The CDR3 region is CASSESKMPVLNYGYTF. The CDR3 DNA reads as TGCGCCAGCAGTGAGTCGAAGATGCCAGTCCTTAACTATGGCTACACCTTC.

The chain is built from TRBV7-3 and TRBJ2-7, with a weak D call TRBD2 (5 bases). The CDR3 has 14 amino acids. Trimming removed 5 bases from V and 1 base from J, with 12 bases in between. Germline V gene sequence: CDR1 SGHTA, CDR2 FQGTGA. The CDR3: CASSPDSGSYEQYF. The CDR3 DNA reads as TGTGCCAGCAGCCCCGACTCGGGGTCCTACGAGCAGTACTTC.

The genes are TRBV6-1 and TRBJ2-7; D unclear. The CDR3 is made up of 12 amino acids. In germline, CDR1 is MNHNS, CDR2 SASEGT. Trimming stripped 1 base from V and 9 bases from J, with 10 bases between. The CDR3: CASSEVPPRQYF. The CDR3, as DNA: TGTGCCAGCAGTGAAGTCCCGCCCCGGCAGTACTTC.